This TCR beta chain derives from a study of blood T cells in healthy people across ages. It was with a sample-barcoded 5' primer and a J-beta primer mix that a second PCR of about 6 to 11 cycles was run. Each CDR3 protein is one row after TCRdb ran MiXCR on the 5' RACE reads. The table shows 1.5 million to 2 million distinct CDR3 sequences, with 28% occurring only once. As for this clonotype: The antigen is not known.

Whole-study findings and limits: Unsorted PBMCs ruled out conclusive naive versus antigen-experienced comparison. Changes seen in expanded clonotypes were possibly confounded by donor CMV status left unknown. Measured against age, TCR beta diversity per million T cells decreased in a roughly linear manner.

The CDR3 length is 17 residues. Deletions cut 7 bases from V and 1 base from J, with 20 bases between. J is TRBJ1-5 and V is TRBV12-3 or TRBV12-4; tentatively, D is TRBD1 (6 bases). The sequence was collected from a woman aged 25 to 39 in good health. The sequenced material came from blood. CDR3 in DNA: TGTGCCAGCACCTCGACAGGTGGAACAGGCAGCAATCAGCCCCAGCATTTT. Protein product: CASTSTGGTGSNQPQHF.